The T cell receptor (beta chain) described here comes from a study of Tregs in tolerant kidney transplant recipients. Whole-study results and caveats: Expanding Tregs on activated donor B cells appeared to best identify donor-specific TCRbeta clones. Tolerant patients' donor-specific Tregs expanded beyond overall Tregs, suggesting antigen-driven growth.

The CDR3 extends over 12 amino acids. Germline CDR1 reads SQVTM; CDR2 reads ANQGSEA. V dropped 7 bases and J dropped 6 bases, with 12 bases sitting between them. Using immunoSEQ multiplex PCR, the repertoire was profiled, and TCRdb retains in-frame clones only, with some absent. This table lists over 25,000 clones. Details on this clone: Its antigen is unknown. Read data end 3 residues before the CDR3 end; the end is taken from the germline J gene.

CD4+CD25+CD127- Tregs, CD4+CD25- non-Tregs, CD4 and CD8 cells were sorted. The source of this sequence is a human donor who received a combined kidney and bone marrow transplant. The chain combines TRBV29-1 with TRBJ2-2, with a weak D call TRBD2 (6 bases). The specimen was CD8+ T cells from blood, collected before the transplant. The CDR3 loop reads CSAQLAPGELFF. The part of the CDR3 DNA that was read is TGCAGCGCTCAACTAGCCCCCGGGGAG.